This T cell receptor beta chain derives from a study of blood T cell repertoires in COVID-19. The CDR3 runs 13 residues. The J segment lost 6 bases and the V segment lost 3 bases, leaving 2 bases of the junction unmatched. Germline assignment: CDR1 MNHEY and CDR2 SVGAGI. The table came from immunoSEQ multiplex PCR; TCRdb's copy has only in-frame clones and leaves some out. Here the sample spans 200,000 or so clones, 85% to 90% being singletons. The chain joins TRBV6-5 to TRBJ2-1; 7 bases fit TRBD2. The sequence was obtained from a man aged 25 to 40 with COVID-19, enrolled during active disease. Sequenced: peripheral blood. The CDR3 loop is CASSYLAVNEQFF. In DNA, the CDR3 is TGTGCCAGCAGTTATCTAGCGGTCAATGAGCAGTTCTTC.